These 16 T cell receptor beta chains were sequenced from one sample in a study of response to subunit inactivated influenza vaccine (dated by TCRdb to 2017 to 2018). Library creation used RT-PCR. The sample was run on an Illumina HiSeq 2500. In TCRdb, the public reads were trimmed at Q25 with fastp and aligned with MiXCR, with productive beta chains retained. Each entry merges the rows of one CDR3 protein and shows their most common DNA and genes. The sample has over 650,000 distinct CDR3 sequences on record, around 20% of them singletons. The leading ten clones occupy roughly a tenth of the sample. The sample here was PBMCs from blood, taken 4 to 6 days after vaccination. All receptors come from a man aged 45 to 65 who received an inactivated influenza vaccine. Donor details come from another sample of the same person, matched by shared clones.

This clonotype was picked up many times. This chain joins TRBV7-2 and TRBJ2-3, with 7 bases that match TRBD1. The V segment lost 5 bases and the J segment 3 bases; nucleotides outside the gene matches: 8. Germline V gene lookup returns CDR1 SGHTA and CDR2 FQGNSA. This CDR3 has 15 residues. CDR3 coding DNA: TGTGCCAGCAGCCCTGGGACAGTACGGACAGATACGCAGTATTTT. Translation gives CASSPGTVRTDTQYF.

This clonotype was found a few times. V and J are TRBV11-2 and TRBJ2-1; TRBD2 agrees at 8 bases. Trimming cost V 5 bases and J 3 bases; bases outside gene matches: 9. CDR1 SGHAT and CDR2 FQNNGV come from the germline V gene. CDR3 length: 16 amino acids. CDR3 residues: CASSRISGVDYNEQFF. CDR3 sequence (DNA): TGTGCCAGCAGCCGAATTAGCGGGGTGGACTACAATGAGCAGTTCTTC.

This clonotype showed up just a few times. The chain recombines TRBV7-9 with TRBJ2-1; 8 nucleotides align to TRBD2. The CDR3 loop spans 16 amino acids. Germline CDR1 is SEHNR and CDR2 is FQNEAQ (reference sequence). Trimming took 1 base from V and 8 from J; bases not matched to a gene: 10. The CDR3: CASSLERGTSYHEQFF. CDR3 nucleotide sequence: TGTGCCAGCAGCTTAGAAAGAGGGACTAGTTATCATGAGCAGTTCTTC.

The sample holds a few counts of this clonotype. The chain recombines TRBV24-1 with TRBJ2-5; D gene uncertain. V was clipped by 0 bases and J by 1 base, with 11 bases between them. CDR3 length: 16 amino acids. Germline assignment: CDR1 KGHDR and CDR2 SFDVKD. CDR3 bases: TGTGCCACCAGTGATTTGTCCAGCCTCTCCCAAGAGACCCAGTACTTC. This sequence encodes CATSDLSSLSQETQYF.

This clonotype was counted between two and nine times. This may arise from a read error, as a much more abundant clone is one base away. The rearrangement joins TRBV20-1 to TRBJ2-5, with 7 positions matching TRBD1. Germline V gene data show CDR1 as DFQATT and CDR2 as SNEGSKA (reference sequence). Trimming removed 3 bases from V and 7 bases from J; junction bases left unmatched: 5. This CDR3 has 12 amino acids. The CDR3 bases are TGCAGTGCTAGCCGGGACAGAGTGACCCAGTACTTC. Encoded protein: CSASRDRVTQYF.

The V gene is TRBV25-1, the J gene TRBJ2-1, with D possibly called TRBD1 or TRBD2 (5 bases each). CDR1 MGHDK and CDR2 SYGVNS come from the germline V gene. Trimming left V 4 bases short and J 6 bases short, with 16 bases between. This CDR3 is 15 amino acids long. The DNA for the CDR3 is TGTGCCAGCAGTGCGGGACCGTGGGATGGCAATGAGCAGTTCTTC. Translating it yields CASSAGPWDGNEQFF.

There are a few counts of this clonotype. The rearrangement joins TRBV20-1 to TRBJ2-1, with D tentatively TRBD2 (5 bases). The V gene lost 3 bases and the J gene lost 9 bases, with 18 bases spanning the gap. The CDR3 spans 14 residues. Germline values: CDR1 DFQATT, CDR2 SNEGSKA (reference sequence). CDR3 DNA: TGCAGTGCTAGGAGTCTAGCACACGAGATTGAGCAGTTCTTC. It codes for CSARSLAHEIEQFF.

J is TRBJ2-7 and V is TRBV20-1; 8 nucleotides align to TRBD2. Germline V gives CDR1 DFQATT, CDR2 SNEGSKA (reference sequence). V lost 4 bases, J lost 2 bases, and 7 bases stayed unmatched. The CDR3 is 14 residues long. As DNA, the CDR3 is TGCAGTGCTACCGGGACTAGGCCCACCTACGAGCAGTACTTC. Its protein is CSATGTRPTYEQYF.

This clonotype occurred a few times. The chain has TRBV20-1 and TRBJ2-7, with D unresolved. The CDR3 is 14 residues long. V was shortened by 3 bases and J by 5 bases, with 17 bases between the two germline ends. The V gene's germline CDR1 is DFQATT and CDR2 SNEGSKA (reference sequence). The CDR3 protein is CSASIPGPSNEQYF. The CDR3 nucleotides are TGCAGTGCTAGCATCCCGGGTCCGAGCAACGAGCAGTACTTC.

The J gene is TRBJ1-1, the V gene TRBV20-1; no definite D call. The germline gives CDR1 DFQATT, CDR2 SNEGSKA (reference sequence). The germline V and J ends were trimmed by 7 bases and 7 bases, with 4 bases remaining between them. This CDR3 is built from 8 residues. The CDR3 is CSGSEAFF. CDR3 nucleotides: TGCAGTGGTAGTGAAGCTTTCTTT.

This clonotype was observed a handful of times. A read error may produce the germline difference seen at one junction end. The chain links TRBV7-7 to TRBJ2-5; TRBD2 might be the D (5 bases). This CDR3 has 15 residues. CDR1 is SSHAT and CDR2 is FNYEAQ in the germline V gene (reference sequence). The CDR3 sequence: CASSPLLEGKETQYF. In DNA form, the CDR3 reads TGTGCTAGCAGCCCCCTCCTAGAGGGAAAAGAGACCCAGTACTTC.

This clonotype was counted a few times. V is TRBV5-1 and J is TRBJ2-5; D could derive from TRBD1 or TRBD2 (5 bases each). Germline V CDR1 and CDR2: SGHRS, YFSETQ. The CDR3 has 16 amino acids. V lost 0 bases to trimming and J lost 1 base, with 13 bases between them. The chain's CDR3 is CASSLDGGRGQETQYF. DNA for the CDR3: TGCGCCAGCAGCTTGGATGGGGGAAGGGGCCAAGAGACCCAGTACTTC.

The V gene is TRBV20-1, the J gene TRBJ2-1; D tentatively fits TRBD1 or TRBD2 (5 bases each). Germline CDR1 is DFQATT and CDR2 is SNEGSKA (reference sequence). Deletions cut 5 bases from V and 3 bases from J, with 17 bases between. The CDR3 sequence is 15 residues long. CDR3 region: CSAPLGDRFYNEQFF. DNA for the CDR3: TGCAGTGCTCCTTTAGGGGACCGTTTCTACAATGAGCAGTTCTTC.

The V gene is TRBV4-1, the J gene TRBJ1-5; TRBD1 agrees at 9 bases. V was pared by 2 bases and J by 6 bases, with 11 bases of the junction left unmatched. The CDR3 runs 17 residues. Germline V CDR1 and CDR2: MGHRA, YSYEKL. The CDR3: CASSQQPQGARGQPQHF. CDR3 in DNA: TGCGCCAGCAGCCAACAACCACAGGGGGCGCGGGGTCAGCCCCAGCATTTT.

Ten or more counts support this clonotype. The chain has TRBV5-4 and TRBJ2-2; D possibly corresponds to TRBD1 (6 bases). The CDR3 contains 15 residues. The germline V gene has CDR1 SGHNT and CDR2 YYREEE (reference sequence). V lost 4 bases, J lost 1 base, and 11 bases lay in between. DNA of the CDR3: TGTGCCAGCAGCGTCGGGACATTGAACACCGGGGAGCTGTTTTTT. Encoded protein: CASSVGTLNTGELFF.

This clonotype was seen a few times. V gene TRBV6-5 combines with J gene TRBJ2-5; 8 nucleotides align to TRBD2. The CDR3 is 15 amino acids. Germline CDR1 reads MNHEY; CDR2 reads SVGAGI. The junction had 4 bases not matched to a gene; V was cut back by 1 base and J by 3 bases. The CDR3 is CASSYFSGGKETQYF. CDR3 in DNA: TGTGCCAGCAGTTACTTTTCGGGGGGGAAAGAGACCCAGTACTTC.